Each of the 26 T cell receptor beta chains below was sequenced from the same sample in a study of T cell repertoires in cytomegalovirus infection. TCRdb reprocessed the reads with MiXCR, giving one entry per CDR3 protein. The sample consists of 450,000 to 550,000 distinct CDR3 sequences, about 17% of them appearing once. The specimen was CD8+ T cells from PBMCs. The receptors come from a human donor in good health (CMV status not recorded). Some clones in this sample may be carry-over from other donors' samples.

The chain couples TRBV4-1 to TRBJ1-2; possible D gene TRBD1, 5 bases. The CDR3 is 15 amino acids. V lost 0 bases and J 3 bases, leaving 11 bases between the germline ends. The germline V gene has CDR1 MGHRA and CDR2 YSYEKL. The CDR3: CASSQDETDHYGYTF. DNA for the CDR3: TGCGCCAGCAGCCAAGACGAGACAGACCACTATGGCTACACCTTC.

This clonotype was detected ten times or more. V usage is TRBV7-9 and J usage is TRBJ2-5, with TRBD1 matching over 8 bases. There are 16 residues in the CDR3. With 1 base clipped from V and 5 bases from J, the junction kept 9 bases outside the gene matches. Germline-derived CDR1 and CDR2 are SEHNR and FQNEAQ (reference sequence). Written as DNA, the CDR3 is TGTGCCAGCAGCTTAGACTACCGGGACAGGTTTGAGACCCAGTACTTC. Amino acids: CASSLDYRDRFETQYF.

This clonotype occurred many times. The rearrangement links TRBV6-5 to TRBJ2-1; 7 bases are a match to TRBD1. Trimming removed 9 bases from V and 0 bases from J; junction bases left unmatched: 11. This CDR3 spans 16 amino acids. CDR1 and CDR2 from the germline V gene are MNHEY and SVGAGI. CDR3 in DNA: TGTGCCAGTTGGATACGAGCAGGGGGCTCCTACAATGAGCAGTTCTTC. It specifies CASWIRAGGSYNEQFF.

This clonotype was observed at least ten times. This chain joins TRBV5-5 and TRBJ1-6; maybe TRBD1 (5 bases). V was trimmed by 4 bases and J by 8 bases, leaving 13 bases between them. Germline lookup yields CDR1 SGHKS and CDR2 YYEKEE (reference sequence). CDR3 length: 14 amino acids. CDR3 protein: CASSPGFEDSPLHF. As DNA, the CDR3 is TGTGCCAGCAGCCCAGGGTTCGAAGATTCACCCCTCCACTTT.

V is TRBV12-3 or TRBV12-4 and J is TRBJ2-4; D ambiguous. The length of the CDR3 is 16 residues. V lost 3 bases, J lost 3 bases, and 15 bases lay in between. This CDR3 is CASSFSAQTSKNIQYF. The DNA of the CDR3 is TGTGCCAGCAGTTTTTCGGCACAGACGAGCAAAAACATTCAGTACTTC.

J is TRBJ2-3 and V is TRBV14, with 9 bases lining up with TRBD2. The V gene's germline CDR1 is SGHDN and CDR2 FVKESK. This CDR3 comprises 15 residues. The V gene end was trimmed by 0 bases and the J gene end by 6 bases; junction bases not matched to a gene: 4. The CDR3 nucleotides are TGTGCCAGCAGCCAAGAGGGACTAGCAGAGGATACGCAGTATTTT. It encodes CASSQEGLAEDTQYF.

This clonotype was counted ten times or more. The rearrangement links TRBV5-8 to TRBJ1-1; 9 positions agree with TRBD1. The germline CDR1 and CDR2 sequences are SGHTS and YDEGEE. CDR3 size: 16 residues. V was pared by 4 bases and J by 0 bases, with 7 bases of the junction left unmatched. The CDR3 coding sequence is TGTGCCAGCAGCCCCTGGACAGGGGATGTGAACACTGAAGCTTTCTTT. Translating gives CASSPWTGDVNTEAFF.

The DNA for the CDR3 is TGTGCCAGCAGTGGGCTAGGAACGGAATACGAGCAGTACTTC. Translation gives CASSGLGTEYEQYF. This sequence joins TRBV6-1 and TRBJ2-7; unclear D gene. This CDR3 is built from 14 residues. V lost 4 bases, J lost 4 bases, and 14 bases lay in between. CDR1 and CDR2 from the germline V gene are MNHNS and SASEGT.

This clonotype appeared a few times. V is TRBV5-1 and J is TRBJ1-2; D is undetermined. With 2 bases removed from V and 3 bases from J, the gap between germline ends came to 14 bases. Germline-derived CDR1 and CDR2 are SGHRS and YFSETQ. The length of the CDR3 is 15 residues. This CDR3 reads CASSFTNSADYGYTF. In DNA form, the CDR3 reads TGCGCCAGCAGCTTCACCAATAGTGCGGACTATGGCTACACCTTC.

This chain connects TRBV28 to TRBJ2-1; TRBD1 might be the D (8 bases). The V end was cut by 7 bases, the J end by 10 bases, with 20 bases between. CDR3 length equals 14 residues. The V gene's germline CDR1 is MDHEN and CDR2 SYDVKM. CDR3 sequence reads: CASMSRQGREEQFF. The CDR3 DNA is TGTGCCAGCATGTCTCGACAGGGGAGGGAAGAGCAGTTCTTC.

The rearrangement links TRBV20-1 to TRBJ2-7, with D unresolved. The germline V gene has CDR1 DFQATT and CDR2 SNEGSKA (reference sequence). V lost 3 bases and J 2 bases, leaving 8 bases between the germline ends. The CDR3 loop spans 12 amino acids. CDR3 bases: TGCAGTGCTAGGGCTATGGCCTACGAGCAGTACTTC. Its protein is CSARAMAYEQYF.

The V and J genes are TRBV20-1 and TRBJ2-7; 7 nucleotides align to TRBD2. This CDR3 is built from 14 residues. In germline, CDR1 is DFQATT, CDR2 SNEGSKA (reference sequence). V trimming: 6 bases; J trimming: 7 bases; junction bases outside the gene matches: 15. The chain's CDR3 is CSAAEGAGTLEQYF. CDR3 in DNA: TGCAGTGCCGCCGAGGGAGCGGGGACTTTAGAGCAGTACTTC.

This clonotype has a handful of counts. This chain joins TRBV15 and TRBJ2-4, with D perhaps matching TRBD1 (6 bases). V was clipped by 3 bases and J by 3 bases, with 6 bases between them. This CDR3 comprises 13 residues. CDR1 is LNHNV, CDR2 YYDKDF, per germline (reference sequence). CDR3 in amino acids: CATSRDSKNIQYF. The DNA for the CDR3 is TGTGCCACCAGCAGGGACAGCAAAAACATTCAGTACTTC.

The genes are TRBV19 and TRBJ2-3; TRBD2 agrees at 8 bases. J lost 4 bases, V lost 10 bases, and 7 bases had no gene match. CDR1 is LNHDA and CDR2 is SQIVND in the germline V gene (reference sequence). The CDR3 runs to 13 residues. The CDR3 nucleotides are TGTGCCACGTTGGGACTAGATCCAGATACGCAGTATTTT. Its protein product is CATLGLDPDTQYF.

This clonotype was seen at least ten times. The chain links TRBV12-3 or TRBV12-4 to TRBJ1-2; 7 nucleotides line up with TRBD1. This CDR3 is 16 amino acids long. With V trimmed by 5 bases and J by 4 bases, 13 bases remained unmatched. The DNA for the CDR3 is TGTGCCAGCAGTCCCTCCCGGACAGGTTCTTTCTATGGCTACACCTTC. Translation: CASSPSRTGSFYGYTF.

This clonotype showed up many times. This chain uses TRBV6-2 or TRBV6-3 with TRBJ1-5; D may be TRBD1 (6 bases). Germline loops: CDR1 MNHEY, CDR2 SVGEGT. The CDR3 is made up of 15 amino acids. Trimming stripped 2 bases from V and 5 bases from J, with 13 bases between. CDR3 DNA sequence: TGTGCCAGCAGTTACGGGGGCCTCGGGGATCAGCCCCAGCATTTT. Translated, it gives CASSYGGLGDQPQHF.

In this sample, this clonotype turned up many times. The V gene is TRBV10-2, the J gene TRBJ2-5; 8 bases map to TRBD1. Unmatched junction bases numbered 13, after V lost 2 bases and J lost 5 bases. Germline V gene sequence: CDR1 WSHSY, CDR2 SAAADI. This CDR3 spans 17 amino acids. Here the CDR3 reads CASSERNRAGGSETQYF. The CDR3, as DNA: TGCGCCAGCAGTGAGCGTAACCGGGCAGGGGGCTCGGAGACCCAGTACTTC.

This clonotype was counted many times. V gene TRBV7-8 combines with J gene TRBJ1-2; TRBD1 might be the D (6 bases). The germline V and J ends were trimmed by 2 bases and 4 bases, with 14 bases remaining between them. The CDR3 loop spans 15 amino acids. Germline loops: CDR1 SGHVS, CDR2 FQNEAQ. This chain's CDR3 is CASSLRSQGIYGYTF. CDR3 nucleotide sequence: TGTGCCAGCAGCTTAAGGTCACAGGGAATCTATGGCTACACCTTC.

There are a few counts of this clonotype. The chain carries TRBV27 and TRBJ1-2; 7 nucleotides agree with TRBD1. CDR3 length: 14 residues. J gave up 4 bases and V 4 bases, and 6 bases lay outside the gene matches. CDR1 and CDR2 (germline): MNHEY, SMNVEV (reference sequence). The CDR3 sequence: CASSYSGGPYGYTF. CDR3 DNA: TGTGCCAGCAGTTACTCAGGGGGTCCCTATGGCTACACCTTC.

V is TRBV6-1 and J is TRBJ2-5, with a weak D call TRBD2 (5 bases). From germline, CDR1 is MNHNS and CDR2 SASEGT. The ends were cut back, 5 bases at V and 4 bases at J, with 14 bases in the middle. The CDR3 is 14 amino acids. CDR3 nucleotides: TGTGCCAGCAGTCCTGACTACGCCCCAGAGACCCAGTACTTC. This gives the protein CASSPDYAPETQYF.

This clonotype was counted at least ten times. The chain joins TRBV15 to TRBJ2-5, with D perhaps TRBD1 (6 bases). This CDR3 is built from 15 residues. Germline values: CDR1 LNHNV, CDR2 YYDKDF (reference sequence). Trimming stripped 3 bases from V and 1 base from J, with 12 bases between. CDR3 nucleotide sequence: TGTGCCACCAGCAGCCATACGACAGGCCAAGAGACCCAGTACTTC. Protein sequence: CATSSHTTGQETQYF.

This clonotype was seen more than once but under ten times. The rearrangement links TRBV6-5 to TRBJ2-5, with 7 bases that match TRBD2. Germline lookup yields CDR1 MNHEY and CDR2 SVGAGI. Germline trimming cut 3 bases from V and 5 bases from J; bases unmatched to any gene: 6. This CDR3 contains 14 residues. The chain's CDR3 is CASSYTLGGETQYF. The CDR3 DNA follows: TGTGCCAGCAGTTATACGTTGGGGGGGGAGACCCAGTACTTC.

This clonotype was detected only a few times. The chain uses TRBV6-5 and TRBJ2-5, with D maybe TRBD2 (5 bases). Germline V gene sequence: CDR1 MNHEY, CDR2 SVGAGI. Trimming left V 7 bases short and J 5 bases short, with 11 bases between. This CDR3 region has 12 residues. The CDR3 reads CASTPTGETQYF. The CDR3 region has the DNA TGTGCCAGCACCCCAACGGGGGAGACCCAGTACTTC.

CDR3 DNA sequence: TGTGCCAGCAGCCAAGATAGGCCTGTTTCCTACAATGAGCAGTTCTTC. It encodes CASSQDRPVSYNEQFF. The gene calls are TRBV3-1 and TRBJ2-1, with unresolved D. The CDR3 spans 16 residues. Trimming removed 0 bases from V and 1 base from J, with 10 bases in between. Germline CDR1 LGHDT, CDR2 YNNKEL (reference sequence).

The chain has TRBV15 and TRBJ1-5; 9 nucleotides line up with TRBD1. The V gene's germline CDR1 is LNHNV and CDR2 YYDKDF (reference sequence). Trimming removed 1 base from V and 5 bases from J; junction bases left unmatched: 3. This CDR3 is 15 amino acids long. CDR3 residues: CATSRGRQGDQPQHF. CDR3 nucleotide sequence: TGTGCCACCAGCAGAGGTCGACAGGGGGATCAGCCCCAGCATTTT.

This clonotype was found a few times. This sequence joins TRBV18 and TRBJ2-1; unclear D gene. This CDR3 has 14 residues. V lost 0 bases and J 5 bases, leaving 8 bases between the germline ends. Germline V lookup: CDR1 KGHSH, CDR2 LQKENI. Written as DNA, the CDR3 is TGTGCCAGCTCACCACCGACCGTCAACAATGAGCAGTTCTTC. Its protein is CASSPPTVNNEQFF.